This TCR beta chain was recovered during a study of shared T cell receptors in the human thymus. The data were produced by immunoSEQ multiplex PCR, yet TCRdb's version contains in-frame clones alone and is incomplete. The table includes 65,000 to 70,000 clones, roughly 96% detected once. CDR1 and CDR2 (germline): MGHDK, SYGVNS. Trimming removed 2 bases from V and 2 bases from J, with 12 bases in between. The CDR3 has 15 amino acids. Material for sequencing was thymocytes. The sequence derives from a human donor. This chain connects TRBV25-1 to TRBJ1-2; D might be TRBD1 (5 bases). Here the CDR3 reads CASSETGAGNYGYTF. The CDR3 DNA reads as TGTGCCAGCAGTGAAACAGGAGCAGGGAACTATGGCTACACCTTC.